This is a list of T cell receptor beta chains from one sample in a study of T cells in Graves' hyperthyroidism and ophthalmopathy. Each CDR3 protein is one row after TCRdb ran MiXCR on the multiplex PCR reads. The table has over 450,000 distinct CDR3 sequences, 14% seen once. The sequenced sample consisted of blood. These receptor sequences come from a woman aged 18-29 years with Graves' hyperthyroidism. Both conserved end residues are part of each CDR3. A D gene is named only where the DNA matches it firmly. For some rows the clone size is stated as once, few or many, or as a class when expanded; others skip it.

V gene	D gene	J gene	clone size	CDR3 DNA	CDR3 protein
TRBV3-1	TRBD2	TRBJ2-3	NA	TGTGCCAGCAGATTAGCGGGGGGGCCGGCGGAAGATACGCAGTATTTT	CASRLAGGPAEDTQYF
TRBV20-1	NA	TRBJ2-1	many	TGCAGTGCTGGGGTCGACGCTTACAATGAGCAGTTCTTC	CSAGVDAYNEQFF
TRBV18	TRBD2	TRBJ2-3	once	TGTGCCACCGGGACTAGCGGGAGGGCCATAGATACGCAGTATTTT	CATGTSGRAIDTQYF
TRBV27	NA	TRBJ1-6	many	TGTGCCAGCACCCCCCGAGTCGACAGTAATCCACCCCTCCACTTT	CASTPRVDSNPPLHF
TRBV7-3	NA	TRBJ2-3	many	TGTGCCAGCAGCCCCGGTGCTAGCACAGATACGCAGTATTTT	CASSPGASTDTQYF
TRBV20-1	NA	TRBJ1-2	few	TGCAGTGCGAGCAGTGGGCCGCATTATGGCTACACCTTC	CSASSGPHYGYTF
TRBV11-3	NA	TRBJ2-2	many	TGTGCCAGCAGCTTCGCCTACGCGGTTGGGGAGCTGTTTTTT	CASSFAYAVGELFF
TRBV29-1	NA	TRBJ1-4	many	TGCAGCGTTGTGGGAACGGGAAATGAAAAACTGTTTTTT	CSVVGTGNEKLFF
TRBV30	NA	TRBJ1-2	many	TGTGCCTGGAGTCTGGGGCATTATGGCTACACCTTC	CAWSLGHYGYTF
TRBV10-2	NA	TRBJ1-2	many	TGCGCCAGCAGTGAGCCTCTCAACGGGGGCTACACCTTC	CASSEPLNGGYTF
TRBV12-3/TRBV12-4	NA	TRBJ1-5	many	TGTGCCAGCAAACGGGGGGGGGGCAATCAGCCCCAGCATTTT	CASKRGGGNQPQHF
TRBV5-6	TRBD2	TRBJ2-3	NA	TGTGCCAGCAGCTTTCTCGCGGGAGGTTGGGCAGATACGCAGTATTTT	CASSFLAGGWADTQYF
TRBV7-9	NA	TRBJ2-1	many	TGTGCCAGCAACACCGGACTGTCTGAGCAGTTCTTC	CASNTGLSEQFF
TRBV5-1	NA	TRBJ1-4	many	TGCGCCAGCAGCTTGGGACGGATTAATGAAAAACTGTTTTTT	CASSLGRINEKLFF
TRBV6-1	NA	TRBJ1-1	many	TGTGCCAGCAGATCACAGGGCGACACTGAAGCTTTCTTT	CASRSQGDTEAFF
TRBV3-1	TRBD2	TRBJ2-1	NA	TGTGCCAGCAGCCAAGTGAGGACGGGAGGGCCCCGCAATGAGCAGTTCTTC	CASSQVRTGGPRNEQFF
TRBV3-1	NA	TRBJ2-1	many	TGTGCCAGCAGCCAAGCGGGAGTGGTAGGTGAGCAGTTCTTC	CASSQAGVVGEQFF
TRBV3-1	NA	TRBJ1-1	many	TGTGCCAGCAGCCAAGAACGGGTAGGAAGCACTGAAGCTTTCTTT	CASSQERVGSTEAFF